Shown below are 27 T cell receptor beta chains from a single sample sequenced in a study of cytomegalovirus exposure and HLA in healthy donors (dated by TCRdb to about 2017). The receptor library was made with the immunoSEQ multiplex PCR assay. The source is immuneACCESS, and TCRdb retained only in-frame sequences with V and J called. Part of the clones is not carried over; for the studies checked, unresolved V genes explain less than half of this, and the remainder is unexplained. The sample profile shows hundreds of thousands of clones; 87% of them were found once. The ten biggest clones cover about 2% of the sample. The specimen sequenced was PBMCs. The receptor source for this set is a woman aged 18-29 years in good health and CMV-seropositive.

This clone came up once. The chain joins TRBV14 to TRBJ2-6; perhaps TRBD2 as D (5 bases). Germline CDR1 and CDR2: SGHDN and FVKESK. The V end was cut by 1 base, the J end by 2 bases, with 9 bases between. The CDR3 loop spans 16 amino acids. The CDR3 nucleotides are TGTGCCAGCAGCCAAGGAGGGCGGGCTGGGGCCAACGTCCTGACTTTC. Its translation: CASSQGGRAGANVLTF.

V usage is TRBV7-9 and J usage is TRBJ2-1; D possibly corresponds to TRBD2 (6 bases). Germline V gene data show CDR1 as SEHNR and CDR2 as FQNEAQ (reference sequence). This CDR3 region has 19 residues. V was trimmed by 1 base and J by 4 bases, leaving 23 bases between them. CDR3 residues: CASSLGQIKGLGLYNEQFF. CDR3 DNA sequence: TGTGCCAGCAGCTTAGGTCAAATCAAGGGACTTGGCTTGTACAATGAGCAGTTCTTC.

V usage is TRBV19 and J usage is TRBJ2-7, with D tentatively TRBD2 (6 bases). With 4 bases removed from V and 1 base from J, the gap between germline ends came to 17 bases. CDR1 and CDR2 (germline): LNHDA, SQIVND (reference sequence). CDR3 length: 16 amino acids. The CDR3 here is CASSTSGTSDSYEQYF. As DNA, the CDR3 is TGTGCCAGTAGTACCAGTGGGACTTCAGATTCCTACGAGCAGTACTTC.

CDR3 residues: CAISSRTEYEQYF. The CDR3 region has the DNA TGTGCCATCAGTTCTAGGACAGAATACGAGCAGTACTTC. The rearrangement uses TRBV10-3 and TRBJ2-7, with D perhaps TRBD1 (6 bases). CDR1 and CDR2 from the germline V gene are ENHRY and SYGVKD. The CDR3 totals 13 residues. Trimming shortened V by 5 bases and J by 4 bases, and 12 bases separated the two germline ends.

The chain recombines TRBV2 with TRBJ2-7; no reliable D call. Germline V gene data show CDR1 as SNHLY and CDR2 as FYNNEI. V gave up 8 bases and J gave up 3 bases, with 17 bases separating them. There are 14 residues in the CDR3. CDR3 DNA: TGTGCCAGCGGTCCCGGTGACTCCAACTACGAGCAGTACTTC. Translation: CASGPGDSNYEQYF.

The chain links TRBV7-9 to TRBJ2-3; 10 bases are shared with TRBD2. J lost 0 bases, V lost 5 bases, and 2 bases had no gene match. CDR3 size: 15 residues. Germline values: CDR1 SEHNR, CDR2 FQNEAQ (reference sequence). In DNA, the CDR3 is TGTGCCAGCAGCCGGACTAGCGGAAGCACAGATACGCAGTATTTT. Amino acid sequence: CASSRTSGSTDTQYF.

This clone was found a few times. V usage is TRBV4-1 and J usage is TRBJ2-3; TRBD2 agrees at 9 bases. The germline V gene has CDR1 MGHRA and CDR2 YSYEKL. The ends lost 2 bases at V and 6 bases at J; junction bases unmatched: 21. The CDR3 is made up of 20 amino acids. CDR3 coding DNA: TGCGCCAGCAGCCAAAGACCCCGGGGTGTGGGCGGGAGGGCCATGGATACGCAGTATTTT. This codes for CASSQRPRGVGGRAMDTQYF.

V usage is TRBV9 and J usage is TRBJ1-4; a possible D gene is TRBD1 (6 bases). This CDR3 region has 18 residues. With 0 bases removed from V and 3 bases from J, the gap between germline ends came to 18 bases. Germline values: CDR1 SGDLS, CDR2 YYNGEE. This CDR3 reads CASSVAPIRPGANEKLFF. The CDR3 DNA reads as TGTGCCAGCAGCGTAGCGCCCATACGCCCAGGGGCTAATGAAAAACTGTTTTTT.

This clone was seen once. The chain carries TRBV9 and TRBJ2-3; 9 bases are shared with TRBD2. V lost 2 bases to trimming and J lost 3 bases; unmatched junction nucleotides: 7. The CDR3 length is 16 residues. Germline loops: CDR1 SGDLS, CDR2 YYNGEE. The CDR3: CASSVGVAGATDTQYF. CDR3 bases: TGTGCCAGCAGCGTGGGGGTAGCGGGAGCGACAGATACGCAGTATTTT.

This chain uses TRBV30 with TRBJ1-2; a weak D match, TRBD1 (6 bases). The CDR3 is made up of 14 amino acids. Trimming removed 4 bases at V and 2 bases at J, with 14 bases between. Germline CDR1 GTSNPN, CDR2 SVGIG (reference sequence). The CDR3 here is CAWTPIGQNYGYTF. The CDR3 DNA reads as TGTGCCTGGACCCCAATTGGACAGAACTATGGCTACACCTTC. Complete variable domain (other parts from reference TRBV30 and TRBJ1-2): SQTIHQWPATLVQPVGSPLSLECTVEGTSNPNLYWYRQAAGRGLQLLFYSVGIGQISSEVPQNLSASRPQDRQFILSSKKLLLSDSGFYLCAWTPIGQNYGYTFGSGTRLTVV.

The CDR3 DNA follows: TGTGCCAGCAGTGCCAGGCCCGGGACAGGGGACTATGGCTACACCTTC. Protein product: CASSARPGTGDYGYTF. J is TRBJ1-2 and V is TRBV25-1, with 10 positions matching TRBD1. There are 16 residues in the CDR3. Trimming removed 4 bases from V and 3 bases from J; junction bases left unmatched: 8. Germline lookup yields CDR1 MGHDK and CDR2 SYGVNS.

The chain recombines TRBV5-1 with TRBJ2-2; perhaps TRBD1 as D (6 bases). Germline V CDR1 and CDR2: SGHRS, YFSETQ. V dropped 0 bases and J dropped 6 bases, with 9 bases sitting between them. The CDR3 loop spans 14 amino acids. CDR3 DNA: TGCGCCAGCAGCTTGGGAGAGGGGGCCGGGGAGCTGTTTTTT. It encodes CASSLGEGAGELFF.

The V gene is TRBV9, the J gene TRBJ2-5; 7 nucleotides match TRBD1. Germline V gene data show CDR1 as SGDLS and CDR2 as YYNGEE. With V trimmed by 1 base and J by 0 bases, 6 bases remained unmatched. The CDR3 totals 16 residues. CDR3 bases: TGTGCCAGCAGCGTATCCGACAGGGCGTACCAAGAGACCCAGTACTTC. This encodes CASSVSDRAYQETQYF. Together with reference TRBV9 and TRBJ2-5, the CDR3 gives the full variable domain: DSGVTQTPKHLITATGQRVTLRCSPRSGDLSVYWYQQSLDQGLQFLIQYYNGEERAKGNILERFSAQQFPDLHSELNLSSLELGDSALYFCASSVSDRAYQETQYFGPGTRLLVL.

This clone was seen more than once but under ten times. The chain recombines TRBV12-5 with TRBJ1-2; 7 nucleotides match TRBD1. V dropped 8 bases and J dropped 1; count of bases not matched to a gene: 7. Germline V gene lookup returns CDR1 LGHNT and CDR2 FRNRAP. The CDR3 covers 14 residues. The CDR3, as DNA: TGTGCTAGTCTCGGGACAGCCCTTAACTATGGCTACACCTTC. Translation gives CASLGTALNYGYTF. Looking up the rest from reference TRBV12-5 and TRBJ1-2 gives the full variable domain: DARVTQTPRHKVTEMGQEVTMRCQPILGHNTVFWYRQTMMQGLELLAYFRNRAPLDDSGMPKDRFSAEMPDATLATLKIQPSEPRDSAVYFCASLGTALNYGYTFGSGTRLTVV.

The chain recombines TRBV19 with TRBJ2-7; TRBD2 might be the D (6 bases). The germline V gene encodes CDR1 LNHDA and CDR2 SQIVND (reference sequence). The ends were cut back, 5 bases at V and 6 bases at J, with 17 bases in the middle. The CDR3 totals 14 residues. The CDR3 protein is CASSLGGTLREQYF. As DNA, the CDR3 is TGTGCCAGTAGTCTTGGCGGGACCCTCCGCGAGCAGTACTTC.

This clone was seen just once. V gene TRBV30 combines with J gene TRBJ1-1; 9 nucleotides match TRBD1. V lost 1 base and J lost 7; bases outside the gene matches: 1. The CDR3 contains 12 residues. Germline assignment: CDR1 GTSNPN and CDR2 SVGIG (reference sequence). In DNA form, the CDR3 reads TGTGCCTGGAGTGCGGACAGGGGTGAAGCTTTCTTT. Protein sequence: CAWSADRGEAFF.

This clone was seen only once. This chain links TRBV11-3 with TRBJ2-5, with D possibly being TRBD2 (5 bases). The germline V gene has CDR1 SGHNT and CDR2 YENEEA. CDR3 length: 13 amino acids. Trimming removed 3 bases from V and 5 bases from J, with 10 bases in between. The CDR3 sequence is CASSLSERETQYF. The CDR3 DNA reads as TGTGCCAGCAGCTTGTCGGAGCGGGAGACCCAGTACTTC.

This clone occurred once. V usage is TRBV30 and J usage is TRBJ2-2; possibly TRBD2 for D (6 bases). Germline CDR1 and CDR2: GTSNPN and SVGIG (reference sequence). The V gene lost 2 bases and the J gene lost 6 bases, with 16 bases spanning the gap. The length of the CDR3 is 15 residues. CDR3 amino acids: CAWSLSTGRPGELFF. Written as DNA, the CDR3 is TGTGCCTGGAGTTTATCTACGGGGAGGCCCGGGGAGCTGTTTTTT.

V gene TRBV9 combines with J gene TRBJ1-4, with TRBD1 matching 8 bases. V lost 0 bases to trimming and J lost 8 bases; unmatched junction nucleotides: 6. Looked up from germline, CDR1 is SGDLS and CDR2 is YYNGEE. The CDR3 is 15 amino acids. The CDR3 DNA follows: TGTGCCAGCAGCGTAGGAACAGGGGGTAGCGAAAAACTGTTTTTT. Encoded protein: CASSVGTGGSEKLFF.

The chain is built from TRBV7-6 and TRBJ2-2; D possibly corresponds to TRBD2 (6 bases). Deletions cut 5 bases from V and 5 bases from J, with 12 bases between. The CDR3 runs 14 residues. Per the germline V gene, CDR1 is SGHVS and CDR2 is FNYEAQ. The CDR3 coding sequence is TGTGCCAGCAGCCGGCTGGCGGGAACCGGGGAGCTGTTTTTT. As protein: CASSRLAGTGELFF.

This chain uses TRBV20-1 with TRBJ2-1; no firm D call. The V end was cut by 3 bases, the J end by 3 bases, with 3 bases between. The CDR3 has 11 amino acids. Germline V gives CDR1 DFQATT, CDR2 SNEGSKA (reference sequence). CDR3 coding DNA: TGCAGTGCTAGCAACTACAATGAGCAGTTCTTC. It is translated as CSASNYNEQFF.

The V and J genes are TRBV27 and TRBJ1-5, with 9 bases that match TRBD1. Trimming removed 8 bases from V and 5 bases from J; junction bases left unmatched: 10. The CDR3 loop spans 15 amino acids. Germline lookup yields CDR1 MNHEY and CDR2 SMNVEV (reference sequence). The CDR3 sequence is CASGSRDRDDQPQHF. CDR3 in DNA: TGTGCCAGCGGCTCCCGGGACAGGGACGATCAGCCCCAGCATTTT.

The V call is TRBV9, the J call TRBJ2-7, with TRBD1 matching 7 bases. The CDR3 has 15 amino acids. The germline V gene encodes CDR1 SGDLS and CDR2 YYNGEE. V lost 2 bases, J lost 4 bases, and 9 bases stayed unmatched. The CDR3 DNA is TGTGCCAGCAGCGTTACAGGGGACCGCTTTTACGAGCAGTACTTC. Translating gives CASSVTGDRFYEQYF.

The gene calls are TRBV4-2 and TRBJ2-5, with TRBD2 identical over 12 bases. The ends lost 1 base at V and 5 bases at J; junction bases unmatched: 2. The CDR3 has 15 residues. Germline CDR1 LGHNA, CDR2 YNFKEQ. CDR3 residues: CASSQGLAGVETQYF. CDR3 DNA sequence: TGTGCCAGCAGCCAAGGACTAGCGGGAGTTGAGACCCAGTACTTC.

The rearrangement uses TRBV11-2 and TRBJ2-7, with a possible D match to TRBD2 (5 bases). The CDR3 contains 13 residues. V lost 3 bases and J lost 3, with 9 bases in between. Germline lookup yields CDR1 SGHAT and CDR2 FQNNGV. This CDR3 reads CASSLVGDYEQYF. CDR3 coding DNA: TGTGCCAGCAGCTTGGTGGGAGACTACGAGCAGTACTTC.

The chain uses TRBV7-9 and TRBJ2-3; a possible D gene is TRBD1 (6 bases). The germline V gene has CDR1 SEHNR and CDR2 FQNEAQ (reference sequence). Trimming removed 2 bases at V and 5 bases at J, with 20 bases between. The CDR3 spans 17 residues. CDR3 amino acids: CASSLTASVGGVDTQYF. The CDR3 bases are TGTGCCAGCAGCTTAACGGCGTCGGTAGGGGGAGTAGATACGCAGTATTTT. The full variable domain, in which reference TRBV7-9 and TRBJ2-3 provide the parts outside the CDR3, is DTGVSQNPRHKITKRGQNVTFRCDPISEHNRLYWYRQTLGQGPEFLTYFQNEAQLEKSRLLSDRFSAERPKGSFSTLEIQRTEQGDSAMYLCASSLTASVGGVDTQYFGPGTRLTVL.

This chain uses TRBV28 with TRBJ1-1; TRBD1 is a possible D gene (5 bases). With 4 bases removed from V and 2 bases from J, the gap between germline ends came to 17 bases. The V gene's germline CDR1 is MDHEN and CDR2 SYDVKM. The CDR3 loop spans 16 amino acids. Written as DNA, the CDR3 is TGTGCCAGCAGTTCCCGGTCCTCGGGACTCAACACTGAAGCTTTCTTT. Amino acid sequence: CASSSRSSGLNTEAFF. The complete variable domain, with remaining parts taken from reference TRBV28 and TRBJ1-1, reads DVKVTQSSRYLVKRTGEKVFLECVQDMDHENMFWYRQDPGLGLRLIYFSYDVKMKEKGDIPEGYSVSREKKERFSLILESASTNQTSMYLCASSSRSSGLNTEAFFGQGTRLTVV.